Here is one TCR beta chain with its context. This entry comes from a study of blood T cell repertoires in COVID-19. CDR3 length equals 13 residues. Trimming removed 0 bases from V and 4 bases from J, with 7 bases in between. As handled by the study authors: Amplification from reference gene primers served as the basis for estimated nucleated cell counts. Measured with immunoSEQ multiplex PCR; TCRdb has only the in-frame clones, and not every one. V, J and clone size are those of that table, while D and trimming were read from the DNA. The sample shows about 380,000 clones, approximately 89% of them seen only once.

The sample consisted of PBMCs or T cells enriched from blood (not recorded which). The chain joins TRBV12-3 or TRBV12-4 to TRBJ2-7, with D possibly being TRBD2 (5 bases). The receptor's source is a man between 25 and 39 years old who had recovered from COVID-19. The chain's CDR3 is CASSLAGGYEQYF. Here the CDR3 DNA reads TGTGCCAGCAGTTTAGCGGGCGGGTACGAGCAGTACTTC.